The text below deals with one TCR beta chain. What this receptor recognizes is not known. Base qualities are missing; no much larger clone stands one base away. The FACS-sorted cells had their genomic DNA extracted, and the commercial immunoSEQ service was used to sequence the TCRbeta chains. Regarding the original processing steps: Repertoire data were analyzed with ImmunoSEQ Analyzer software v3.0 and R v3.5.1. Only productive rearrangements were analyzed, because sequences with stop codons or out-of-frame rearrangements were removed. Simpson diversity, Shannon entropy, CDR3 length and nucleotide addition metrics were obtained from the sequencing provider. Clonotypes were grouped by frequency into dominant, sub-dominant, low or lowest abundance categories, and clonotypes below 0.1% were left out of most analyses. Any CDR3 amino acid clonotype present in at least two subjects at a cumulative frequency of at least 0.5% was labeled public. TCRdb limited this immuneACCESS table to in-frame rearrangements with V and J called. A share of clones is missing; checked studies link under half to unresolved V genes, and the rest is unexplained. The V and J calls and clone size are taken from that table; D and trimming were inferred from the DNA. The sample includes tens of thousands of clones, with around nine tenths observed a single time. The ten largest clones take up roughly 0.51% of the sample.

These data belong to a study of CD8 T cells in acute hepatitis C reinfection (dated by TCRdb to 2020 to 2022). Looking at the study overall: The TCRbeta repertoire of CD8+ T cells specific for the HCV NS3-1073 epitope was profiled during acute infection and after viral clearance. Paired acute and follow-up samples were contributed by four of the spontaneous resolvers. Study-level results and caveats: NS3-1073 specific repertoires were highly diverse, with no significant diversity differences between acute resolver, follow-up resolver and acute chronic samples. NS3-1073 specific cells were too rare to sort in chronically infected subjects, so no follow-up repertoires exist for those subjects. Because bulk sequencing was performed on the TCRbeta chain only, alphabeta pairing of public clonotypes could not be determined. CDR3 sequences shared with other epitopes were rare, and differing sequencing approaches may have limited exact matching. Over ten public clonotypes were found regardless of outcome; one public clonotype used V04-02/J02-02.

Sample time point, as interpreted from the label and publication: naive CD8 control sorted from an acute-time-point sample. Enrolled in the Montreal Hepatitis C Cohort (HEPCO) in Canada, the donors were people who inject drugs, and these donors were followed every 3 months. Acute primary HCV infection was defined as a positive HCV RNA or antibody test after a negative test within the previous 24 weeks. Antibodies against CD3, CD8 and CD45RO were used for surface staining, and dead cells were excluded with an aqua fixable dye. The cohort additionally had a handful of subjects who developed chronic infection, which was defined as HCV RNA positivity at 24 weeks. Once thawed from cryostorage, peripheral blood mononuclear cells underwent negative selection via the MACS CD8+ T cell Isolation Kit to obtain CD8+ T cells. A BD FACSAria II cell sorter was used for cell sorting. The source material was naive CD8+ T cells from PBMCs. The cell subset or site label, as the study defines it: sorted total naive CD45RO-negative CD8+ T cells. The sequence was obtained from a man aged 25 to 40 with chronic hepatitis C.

For the CDR3, the sequence is CAWTELAGAYTGELFF. The sequenced DNA: TGTGCCTGGACAGAACTAGCGGGGGCCTACACCGGGGAGCTGTTTTTT. The chain employs TRBV30 and TRBJ2-2, with 11 junctional bases fitting TRBD2. According to the germline V gene (reference sequence), CDR1 reads GTSNPN and CDR2 reads SVGIG. The CDR3, cysteine through phenylalanine, is 16 amino acids long. The sequence is cut down to CDR3 DNA, 48 bases in frame from base 1. From V the trimming removes 4 bases and from J it removes 3 bases, while the gene matches leave 7 bases of the junction unaccounted for.